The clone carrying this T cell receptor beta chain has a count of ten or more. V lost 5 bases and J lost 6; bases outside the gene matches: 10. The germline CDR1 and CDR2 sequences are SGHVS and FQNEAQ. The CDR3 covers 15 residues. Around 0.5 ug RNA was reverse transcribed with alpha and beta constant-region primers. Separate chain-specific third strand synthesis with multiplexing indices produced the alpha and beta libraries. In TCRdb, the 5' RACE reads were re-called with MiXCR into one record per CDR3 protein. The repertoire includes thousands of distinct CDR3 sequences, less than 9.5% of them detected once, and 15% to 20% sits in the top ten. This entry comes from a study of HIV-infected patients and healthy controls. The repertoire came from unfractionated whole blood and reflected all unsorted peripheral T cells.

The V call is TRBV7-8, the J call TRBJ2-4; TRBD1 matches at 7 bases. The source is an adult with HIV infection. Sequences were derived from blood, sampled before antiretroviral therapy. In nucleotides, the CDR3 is TGTGCCAGCAGCCAATTCGACAGGGCGGGAAACATTCAGTACTTC. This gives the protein CASSQFDRAGNIQYF. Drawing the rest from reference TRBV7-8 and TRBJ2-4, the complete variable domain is GAGVSQSPRYKVAKRGQDVALRCDPISGHVSLFWYQQALGQGPEFLTYFQNEAQLDKSGLPSDRFFAERPEGSVSTLKIQRTQQEDSAVYLCASSQFDRAGNIQYFGAGTRLSVL.